The clone carrying this TCR beta chain was recorded a few times. The antigen is not known. The data were taken from a study of regulatory T cells in long-lasting Graves disease. The wider study: The criterion for persistent Graves' disease was over 5 years of antithyroid drugs with positive TSH receptor antibodies. Study-level points and caveats: Newly diagnosed disease favored TRBV20-1 and TRBJ2-1 over persistent disease.

This CDR3 is built from 10 residues. Trimming cost V 6 bases and J 6 bases, with 5 bases left between them. Looked up from germline, CDR1 is SEHNR and CDR2 is FQNEAQ (reference sequence). The time point is: persistent/refractory GD, antithyroid drugs over 5 years with positive TRAb. PBMC RNA was the source of the TCR library. Patients came from an endocrinology department in Xi'an, China. Roughly 9.8 milliliters of peripheral blood went into EDTA tubes. Construction of TCR beta libraries relied on iRepertoire HTBI primers and on Arm-PCR targeting CDR3 regions. TCRdb fed the multiplex PCR reads into MiXCR, producing one record per CDR3 protein. The profile shows under 350,000 distinct CDR3 sequences, 22% of them singletons.

The rearrangement joins TRBV7-9 to TRBJ1-1; no definite D call. The source was peripheral blood mononuclear cells (PBMCs), collected when the disease was refractory, from a patient treated with antithyroid drugs. The sequence derives from a female donor with Graves disease. The CDR3 region has the DNA TGTGCCAGCAGTTCGGCTGAAGCTTTCTTT. It translates to CASSSAEAFF.